These T cell receptor beta chains were read from a single sample in a study of CD8 T cells in ankylosing spondylitis. Via MiXCR, TCRdb re-called the 5' RACE reads, giving one row per CDR3 protein. The data hold 150,000 to 200,000 distinct CDR3 sequences, with roughly 12% observed a single time. Material: blood, either unsorted or a sorted T cell fraction (not recorded which). These receptors all come from a male donor with ankylosing spondylitis or in good health (not recorded which). Each CDR3 is given with its conserved first and last residue. A D gene is named only where the DNA matches it firmly. Clone size is given for some rows only: seen once, a few or many times, or a class if the clone is expanded.

D gene: NA; clone size: NA; J gene: TRBJ2-3; V gene: TRBV27; CDR3 protein: CASSLVGGNTDTQYF; CDR3 DNA: TGTGCCAGCAGCCTCGTGGGGGGTAACACAGATACGCAGTATTTT
D gene: TRBD2; clone size: many; J gene: TRBJ2-1; V gene: TRBV27; CDR3 protein: CASSLAGGPIHNEQFF; CDR3 DNA: TGTGCCAGCAGTCTAGCGGGAGGGCCTATCCACAATGAGCAGTTCTTC
D gene: TRBD1; clone size: NA; J gene: TRBJ2-5; V gene: TRBV5-1; CDR3 protein: CASSPWTGNDQETQYF; CDR3 DNA: TGCGCCAGCAGCCCCTGGACAGGGAACGACCAAGAGACCCAGTACTTC
D gene: NA; clone size: many; J gene: TRBJ2-7; V gene: TRBV27; CDR3 protein: CASRGSLYEQYF; CDR3 DNA: TGTGCCAGCAGGGGGAGTCTCTACGAGCAGTACTTC
D gene: TRBD2; clone size: few; J gene: TRBJ2-1; V gene: TRBV15; CDR3 protein: CATSAVSREPYNEQFF; CDR3 DNA: TGTGCCACCAGCGCCGTCTCGCGGGAGCCCTACAATGAGCAGTTCTTC
D gene: NA; clone size: few; J gene: TRBJ1-1; V gene: TRBV10-3; CDR3 protein: CAIGVGNTEAFF; CDR3 DNA: TGTGCCATCGGGGTAGGGAACACTGAAGCTTTCTTT
D gene: NA; clone size: few; J gene: TRBJ2-2; V gene: TRBV12-3/TRBV12-4; CDR3 protein: CASSLFRDRPGELFF; CDR3 DNA: TGTGCCAGCAGTTTATTCCGGGATCGACCCGGGGAGCTGTTTTTT
D gene: TRBD2; clone size: NA; J gene: TRBJ2-3; V gene: TRBV2; CDR3 protein: CASSEALLSGSKKDTQYF; CDR3 DNA: TGTGCCAGCAGTGAAGCGCTTCTCAGCGGGAGTAAGAAAGATACGCAGTATTTT
D gene: NA; clone size: NA; J gene: TRBJ1-2; V gene: TRBV2; CDR3 protein: CASSTRTDGYTF; CDR3 DNA: TGTGCCAGCAGTACCCGGACAGATGGCTACACCTTC
D gene: NA; clone size: NA; J gene: TRBJ2-1; V gene: TRBV6-4; CDR3 protein: CASRPRQSSYNEQFF; CDR3 DNA: TGTGCCAGCAGGCCCCGACAGAGCTCCTACAATGAGCAGTTCTTC
D gene: NA; clone size: few; J gene: TRBJ2-6; V gene: TRBV12-3/TRBV12-4; CDR3 protein: CASSSTGSGGANVLTF; CDR3 DNA: TGTGCCAGCAGTTCGACGGGCTCTGGAGGGGCCAACGTCCTGACTTTC
D gene: TRBD2; clone size: few; J gene: TRBJ2-3; V gene: TRBV10-3; CDR3 protein: CAISEPYGSGNADTQYF; CDR3 DNA: TGTGCCATCAGTGAGCCCTACGGTAGCGGGAACGCAGATACGCAGTATTTT
D gene: TRBD2; clone size: many; J gene: TRBJ2-7; V gene: TRBV15; CDR3 protein: CATSSLAGGALYEQYF; CDR3 DNA: TGTGCCACCAGCAGTTTAGCGGGGGGAGCCCTCTACGAGCAGTACTTC
D gene: NA; clone size: few; J gene: TRBJ1-1; V gene: TRBV15; CDR3 protein: CATSKEAGAYTEAFF; CDR3 DNA: TGTGCCACCAGCAAAGAAGCAGGGGCCTACACTGAAGCTTTCTTT
D gene: TRBD1; clone size: few; J gene: TRBJ2-7; V gene: TRBV12-3/TRBV12-4; CDR3 protein: CASSHDTGTVKSSYEQYF; CDR3 DNA: TGTGCCAGCAGTCACGACACCGGGACAGTAAAAAGCTCCTACGAGCAGTACTTC
D gene: NA; clone size: NA; J gene: TRBJ1-2; V gene: TRBV4-1; CDR3 protein: CASSQGGLLGYTF; CDR3 DNA: TGCGCCAGCAGCCAGGGGGGACTTTTGGGCTACACCTTC
D gene: NA; clone size: NA; J gene: TRBJ2-1; V gene: TRBV13; CDR3 protein: CASSLFREVGNEQFF; CDR3 DNA: TGTGCCAGCAGCTTATTCAGGGAGGTCGGCAATGAGCAGTTCTTC
D gene: TRBD2; clone size: NA; J gene: TRBJ2-7; V gene: TRBV5-4; CDR3 protein: CASSFAGGPVYEQYF; CDR3 DNA: TGTGCCAGCAGCTTCGCGGGGGGCCCCGTCTACGAGCAGTACTTC
D gene: TRBD2; clone size: NA; J gene: TRBJ2-7; V gene: TRBV7-9; CDR3 protein: CASSFGGGNEQYF; CDR3 DNA: TGTGCCAGCAGCTTCGGGGGGGGGAACGAGCAGTACTTC
D gene: NA; clone size: NA; J gene: TRBJ2-5; V gene: TRBV3-1; CDR3 protein: CASSHYESQETQYF; CDR3 DNA: TGTGCCAGCAGCCACTACGAAAGCCAAGAGACCCAGTACTTC
D gene: NA; clone size: NA; J gene: TRBJ1-1; V gene: TRBV6-6; CDR3 protein: CASGAAEAFF; CDR3 DNA: TGTGCCAGCGGCGCTGCGGAAGCTTTCTTT
D gene: TRBD2; clone size: few; J gene: TRBJ2-2; V gene: TRBV7-9; CDR3 protein: CATPRLAGGRTGELFF; CDR3 DNA: TGTGCCACCCCAAGGCTAGCGGGAGGAAGGACCGGGGAGCTGTTTTTT
D gene: TRBD1; clone size: NA; J gene: TRBJ2-5; V gene: TRBV7-2; CDR3 protein: CASSLAGAGTGQQETQYF; CDR3 DNA: TGTGCCAGCAGCTTAGCGGGAGCCGGGACAGGTCAACAAGAGACCCAGTACTTC
D gene: TRBD2; clone size: many; J gene: TRBJ2-1; V gene: TRBV12-3/TRBV12-4; CDR3 protein: CASSGMGGGFHNEQFF; CDR3 DNA: TGTGCCAGCAGCGGCATGGGGGGAGGGTTTCACAATGAGCAGTTCTTC
D gene: NA; clone size: few; J gene: TRBJ2-7; V gene: TRBV27; CDR3 protein: CASSFLTGFDEQYF; CDR3 DNA: TGTGCCAGCAGTTTTCTCACCGGGTTTGACGAGCAGTACTTC
D gene: TRBD2; clone size: NA; J gene: TRBJ2-7; V gene: TRBV20-1; CDR3 protein: CSAREGLEQYF; CDR3 DNA: TGCAGTGCCAGGGAGGGCCTCGAGCAGTACTTC
D gene: NA; clone size: many; J gene: TRBJ1-2; V gene: TRBV12-3/TRBV12-4; CDR3 protein: CASSPNIGGYTF; CDR3 DNA: TGTGCCAGCAGCCCCAACATTGGGGGCTACACCTTC
D gene: NA; clone size: few; J gene: TRBJ1-1; V gene: TRBV11-2; CDR3 protein: CASTRGHYGNTEAFF; CDR3 DNA: TGTGCCAGCACCAGGGGCCATTACGGGAACACTGAAGCTTTCTTT
D gene: NA; clone size: NA; J gene: TRBJ1-2; V gene: TRBV7-2; CDR3 protein: CASSSITGFGYTF; CDR3 DNA: TGTGCCAGCAGCTCAATCACAGGGTTTGGCTACACCTTC